Sequencing of this T cell receptor beta chain was carried out in a study of blood T cell repertoires in COVID-19. At the level of the study: Italy, Spain and the United States were the sources of the convalescent and acute COVID-19 samples. T cells, B-cell-depleted T cells, or PBMCs provided the cDNA or gDNA that served as material.

Those who participated ranged in age from about 18 to 89 years and resided in about two dozen US areas. Original analysis: Amplifying reference gene primers gave estimates of nucleated cell counts. Sequencing used immunoSEQ multiplex PCR; TCRdb keeps in-frame clones, though not all of them. The V and J calls and clone size come from that table; D and trimming were worked out from the DNA. Of more than 200,000 clones listed, around 84% are singletons. The germline V gene encodes CDR1 MNHNY and CDR2 SVGAGI (reference sequence). Trimming left V 0 bases short and J 0 bases short, with 8 bases between. The CDR3 totals 16 residues.

Sequencing was done on a sample of PBMCs or T cells enriched from blood (not recorded which). The receptor was isolated from a man aged 25 to 45 with acute COVID-19. The chain joins TRBV6-6 to TRBJ1-4; D ambiguous. Here the CDR3 DNA reads TGTGCCAGCAGTTACTCCGCGCAGGCAACTAATGAAAAACTGTTTTTT. The encoded protein is CASSYSAQATNEKLFF.